In its sample, the clone carrying this TCR beta chain was seen a few times. No antigen is known for it. Trimming at V came to 6 bases and at J to 0 bases, leaving 20 bases not matched to a gene. From germline, CDR1 is MNHNS and CDR2 SASEGT. The CDR3 length is 20 residues. This entry is derived from a study of T cell repertoires in cytomegalovirus infection. The study, taken as a whole, reports: Predominance within the ex vivo response was attributable to HLA-C-restricted CMV-specific TCR beta clonotypes. Cumulative public TCR beta family frequency identified carriers of CMV plus the relevant HLA.

TCRdb reprocessed the reads via MiXCR and lists one record per CDR3 protein. The sample lists some 110,000 distinct CDR3 sequences, roughly a third occurring once. Sequenced here: CD8+ T cells from cultured PBMCs, sampled from culture after CMV antigen stimulation. The chain employs TRBV6-1 and TRBJ1-1, with TRBD1 matching over 9 bases. The source is a human donor in good health (CMV status not recorded). Some clones in this sample may be carry-over from other donors' samples. Here the CDR3 DNA reads TGTGCCAGCAGCTTGCCGGGACAGGGACCCAGCGTCAGCATGAACACTGAAGCTTTCTTT. This gives the protein CASSLPGQGPSVSMNTEAFF.